This T cell receptor beta chain originates from a study of shared clonotypes between healthy human individuals. Study-wide context: Donors, aged 18 to 49, were a couple of women and a few men.

Sequenced by immunoSEQ multiplex PCR; TCRdb stores in-frame clones only, minus some. The sample includes more than 500,000 clones, around 96% of them seen just once. In the naive CD8 group, cells lacked CD45RO and were positively selected for CCR7, so terminally differentiated effector memory CD45RA+ cells were left out. As to this clone: Its target is unknown.

Points from the study as a whole: Of the naive CD4 clonotypes, approximately 5% were shared across several donors.

The germline gives CDR1 SGDLS, CDR2 YYNGEE. V was pared by 3 bases and J by 4 bases, with 16 bases between. The CDR3 loop spans 15 amino acids. Sequenced input: naive CD8+ T cells sorted from blood. This clonotype originated in a woman in her twenties or thirties in good health. The V gene is TRBV9, the J gene TRBJ1-2; D may be TRBD1 (5 bases). CDR3 nucleotide sequence: TGTGCCAGCAGCGCCGTTGGGGGAACGGCCTATGGCTACACCTTC. Protein: CASSAVGGTAYGYTF.